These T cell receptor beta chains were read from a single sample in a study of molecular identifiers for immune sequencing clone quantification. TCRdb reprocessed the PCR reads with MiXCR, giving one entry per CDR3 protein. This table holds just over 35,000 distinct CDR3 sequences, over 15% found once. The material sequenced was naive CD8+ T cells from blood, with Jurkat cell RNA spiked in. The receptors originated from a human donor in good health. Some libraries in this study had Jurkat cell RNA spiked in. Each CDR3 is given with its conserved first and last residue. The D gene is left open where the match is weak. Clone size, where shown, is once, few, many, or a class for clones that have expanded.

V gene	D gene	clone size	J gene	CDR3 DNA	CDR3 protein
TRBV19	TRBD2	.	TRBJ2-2	TGTGCCAGTAGTCCCGGGAGGGCCCCCGGGGAGCTGTTTTTT	CASSPGRAPGELFF
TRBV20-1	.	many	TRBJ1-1	TGCAGTGCTAGAGTTACCGGGGCCTCACCTCTAATGAACACTGAAGCTTTCTTT	CSARVTGASPLMNTEAFF
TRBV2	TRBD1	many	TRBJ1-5	TGTGCCAGCAGAATCCCAGGGGGAGTTCAGCCCCAGCATTTT	CASRIPGGVQPQHF
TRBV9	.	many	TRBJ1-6	TGTGCCAGCAGCCTGGGAGAACAGAGCAACTTCTATAATTCACCCCTCCACTTT	CASSLGEQSNFYNSPLHF
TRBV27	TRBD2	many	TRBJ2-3	TGTGCCAGCAGTCTAAGGGGACTAGATAAATTTGGGGATACGCAGTATTTT	CASSLRGLDKFGDTQYF
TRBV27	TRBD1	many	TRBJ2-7	TGTGCCAGTGCGGGACAGGGGACCTACGAGCAGTACTTC	CASAGQGTYEQYF
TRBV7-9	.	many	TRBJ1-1	TGTGCCAGCAGCCTAGGGGGGTCGAACACTGAAGCTTTCTTT	CASSLGGSNTEAFF
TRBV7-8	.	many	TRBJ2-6	TGTGCCAGCAGCTACCCGGACAGCTCTGGGGCCAACGTCCTGACTTTC	CASSYPDSSGANVLTF
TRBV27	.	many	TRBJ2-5	TGTGCCAGCAGCGGGGTGTACCAAGAGACCCAGTACTTC	CASSGVYQETQYF
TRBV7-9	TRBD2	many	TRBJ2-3	TGTGCCAGCAGCACAAATCTGAAGGGGACTAGTGCGGATACGCAGTATTTT	CASSTNLKGTSADTQYF
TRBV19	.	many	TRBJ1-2	TGTGCCAGTAGTATAACGACTTCCTATGGCTACACCTTC	CASSITTSYGYTF
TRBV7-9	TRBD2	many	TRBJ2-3	TGTGCCAGCAGCTCCATTGCGACTAGCGGGGGCACAGATACGCAGTATTTT	CASSSIATSGGTDTQYF
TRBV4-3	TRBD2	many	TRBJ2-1	TGCGCCAGCAGCCAAGAAGGGCTAGCGGGGGGTTACAATGAGCAGTTCTTC	CASSQEGLAGGYNEQFF
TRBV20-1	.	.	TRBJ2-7	TGCAGTGCTGACCTTGGGGCCTCCACTTCCTACGAGCAGTACTTC	CSADLGASTSYEQYF
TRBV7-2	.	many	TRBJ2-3	TGTGCCAGCAGCGAGCTCGGGAGCACAGATACGCAGTATTTT	CASSELGSTDTQYF
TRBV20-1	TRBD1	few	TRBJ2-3	TGCAGTGCCCTCCCGGGACAGGGTCCGTCAGATACGCAGTATTTT	CSALPGQGPSDTQYF
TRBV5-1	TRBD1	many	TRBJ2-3	TGCGCCAACACACACCCGGACAGGGGAGCAGATACGCAGTATTTT	CANTHPDRGADTQYF
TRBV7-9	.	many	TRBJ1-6	TGTGCCAGCAGCCACGTCCTGGGACACGACGGGGAACATAATTCACCCCTCCACTTT	CASSHVLGHDGEHNSPLHF
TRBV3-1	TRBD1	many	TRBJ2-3	TGTGCCAGCGGTCTGACCGGGACAGGGGTGACAGATACGCAGTATTTT	CASGLTGTGVTDTQYF
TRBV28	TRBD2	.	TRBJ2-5	TGTGCCAGCAGTCTTAGACTAGCGGGCGAGACCCAGTACTTC	CASSLRLAGETQYF
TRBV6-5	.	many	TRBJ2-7	TGTGCCAGCACCAAGGACGGGGAGAGCTCCTACGAGCAGTACTTC	CASTKDGESSYEQYF
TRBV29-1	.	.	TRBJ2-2	TGCAGCGTTCTTGGCAGAGAGAACACCGGGGAGCTGTTTTTT	CSVLGRENTGELFF
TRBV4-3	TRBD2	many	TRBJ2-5	TGCGCCAGCAGCCAAGATGGGTTTCCTGAGCGGGGGGAGACCCAGTACTTC	CASSQDGFPERGETQYF
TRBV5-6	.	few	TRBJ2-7	TGTGCCAGCAGCTTTTATCGTGGAAATCCCGGACCGGGGCTACACTACGAGCAGTACTTC	CASSFYRGNPGPGLHYEQYF
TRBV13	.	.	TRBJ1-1	TGTGCCAGCAGCTCGAAGGGGATCCTGAACACTGAAGCTTTCTTT	CASSSKGILNTEAFF
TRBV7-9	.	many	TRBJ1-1	TGTGCCAGCAGCTTATCGACCACTGAAGCTTTCTTT	CASSLSTTEAFF
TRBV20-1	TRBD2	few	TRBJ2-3	TGCAGTGCTAGAGGGCTAGCGGGGGGGCTAAGCACAGGTACGCAGTATTTT	CSARGLAGGLSTGTQYF
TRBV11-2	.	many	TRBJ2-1	TGTGCCAGCAGCTCCCATGGCAATGAGCAGTTCTTC	CASSSHGNEQFF
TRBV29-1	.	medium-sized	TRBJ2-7	TGCAGCGCTCGCCAGGGAACGTACGAGCAGTACTTC	CSARQGTYEQYF
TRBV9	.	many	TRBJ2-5	TGTGCCAGCAGCTCCAGGGTCGAACCCGGGACCCAGTACTTC	CASSSRVEPGTQYF
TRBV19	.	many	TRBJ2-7	TGTGCCAGTAGCTACAGCAGTGTCCGCGAGCAGTACTTC	CASSYSSVREQYF
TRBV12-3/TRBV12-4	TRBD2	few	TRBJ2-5	TGTGCCAGCAGCCCTATAGCGGGGGAAGAGACCCAGTACTTC	CASSPIAGEETQYF
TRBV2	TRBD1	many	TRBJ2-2	TGTGCCAGCAGTGACCCGGGGACAGGCCCCACCGGGGAGCTGTTTTTT	CASSDPGTGPTGELFF
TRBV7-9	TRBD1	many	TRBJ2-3	TGTGCCAGCAGCCCCGGGACAGGGTTGGGGAGCACAGATACGCAGTATTTT	CASSPGTGLGSTDTQYF
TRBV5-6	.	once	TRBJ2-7	TGTGCCAGCAGCTCGGGACCGAGCTCCTACGAGCAGTACTTC	CASSSGPSSYEQYF
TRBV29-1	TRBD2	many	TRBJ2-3	TGCAGCGGGACTAGCGGGTCGGAGGATACGCAGTATTTT	CSGTSGSEDTQYF
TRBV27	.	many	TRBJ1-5	TGTGCCAGCAGTTTACTGGGTTCGGCAGGGGGCAATCAGCCCCAGCATTTT	CASSLLGSAGGNQPQHF
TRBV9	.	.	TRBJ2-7	TGTGCCAGCAGCGGGACCTCTTCTTACGAGCAGTACTTC	CASSGTSSYEQYF
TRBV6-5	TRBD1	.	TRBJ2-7	TGTGCCAGCAGTTACTCTGACAGGGGCCGCTCCTACGAGCAGTACTTC	CASSYSDRGRSYEQYF
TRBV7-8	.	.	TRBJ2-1	TGTGCCAGCTTAAAGGGGCTAGCGAATGAGCAGTTCTTC	CASLKGLANEQFF
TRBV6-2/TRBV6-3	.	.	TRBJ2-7	TGTGCCAGCAGCTACCCGGATGAGCAGTACTTC	CASSYPDEQYF
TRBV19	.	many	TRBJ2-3	TGTGCCAGTTGTAACCGGGACACCCACACAGATACGCAGTATTTT	CASCNRDTHTDTQYF
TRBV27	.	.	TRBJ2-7	TGTGCCAGCAGTTTAAGGGAGAAGGGCTACGAGCAGTACTTC	CASSLREKGYEQYF
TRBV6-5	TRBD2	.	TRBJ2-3	TGTGCCAGCACAAATAGCGGGGGGTCGGAAGATACGCAGTATTTT	CASTNSGGSEDTQYF
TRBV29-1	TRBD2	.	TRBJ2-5	TGCAGCACCAGACTAGCGGGGAGATCGGAGACCCAGTACTTC	CSTRLAGRSETQYF
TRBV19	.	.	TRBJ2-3	TGTGCCAGTGGCATGGGGCAGGGAGGCACAGATACGCAGTATTTT	CASGMGQGGTDTQYF
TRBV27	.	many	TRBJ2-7	TGTGCCAGCAGTTCGATATGGGGGGATGAGCAGTACTTC	CASSSIWGDEQYF
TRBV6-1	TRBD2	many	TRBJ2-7	TGTGCCAGCAGTGTCCTAGCGGGTATATACGAGCAGTACTTC	CASSVLAGIYEQYF
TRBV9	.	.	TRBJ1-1	TGTGCCAACAGTCCGGGCACTGAAGCTTTCTTT	CANSPGTEAFF
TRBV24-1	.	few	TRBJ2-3	TGTGCCACCAGTGAGTCCTCGGGCACAGATACGCAGTATTTT	CATSESSGTDTQYF
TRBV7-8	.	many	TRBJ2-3	TGTGCCAGCAGCTTAGTCGCTGGGGATACGCAGTATTTT	CASSLVAGDTQYF
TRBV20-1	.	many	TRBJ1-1	TGCAGTGCTAGAGATCAGGTGAGGGGTGAAGCTTTCTTT	CSARDQVRGEAFF